This section outlines one TCR beta chain sequence together with its context. The protocol was immunoSEQ multiplex PCR, while the TCRdb copy is restricted to in-frame clones and leaves out a portion. The sample consists of some 500,000 clones, roughly 90% of them appearing once. Participant ages covered roughly 18 to 89 years across 20 to 30 US areas. Germline CDR1 and CDR2: SNHLY and FYNNEI. The length of the CDR3 is 14 residues. The germline V and J ends were trimmed by 3 bases and 3 bases, with 8 bases remaining between them. The data stem from a study of blood T cell repertoires in COVID-19. Overall study context: Collection of acute and convalescent COVID-19 samples took place in the United States, Italy and Spain.

This TCR came from a woman in her thirties or forties who had recovered from COVID-19. Sequencing used PBMCs or T cells enriched from blood (not recorded which). The chain carries TRBV2 and TRBJ1-4, with no clear D. The CDR3 region has the DNA TGTGCCAGCAGTGAGAGGGCGGCTAATGAAAAACTGTTTTTT. This codes for CASSERAANEKLFF. The whole variable domain, filled in from reference TRBV2 and TRBJ1-4, reads EPEVTQTPSHQVTQMGQEVILRCVPISNHLYFYWYRQILGQKVEFLVSFYNNEISEKSEIFDDQFSVERPDGSNFTLKIRSTKLEDSAMYFCASSERAANEKLFFGSGTQLSVL.